This TCR beta chain was recovered during a study of T cells of healthy individuals. Germline values: CDR1 SGDLS, CDR2 YYNGEE. The CDR3 runs 15 residues. V lost 2 bases and J lost 1, with 13 bases in between. Each CDR3 protein is one row after TCRdb ran MiXCR on the 5' RACE reads. The top ten clones hold around 4.7% of a sample with 63,000 or so distinct CDR3 sequences, about 16% of them seen once. The chain combines TRBV9 with TRBJ2-7; TRBD2 is a possible D gene (6 bases). This clonotype originated in a human donor in good health. The CDR3 loop is CASSVGSGLSYEQYF. The DNA for the CDR3 is TGTGCCAGCAGCGTCGGTTCGGGACTTTCCTACGAGCAGTACTTC.